This T cell receptor beta chain stems from a study of CD8+ T cells in alopecia areata. On this clone itself: Antigen: not known.

Study-wide points: Sequences from scalp samples also cover resident alphabeta T cells of normal skin.

The sequencing template was cDNA reverse transcribed from extracted RNA. TCRdb's copy holds only in-frame clones and misses some; the assay was immunoSEQ multiplex PCR. This repertoire shows about 130,000 clones, roughly 50% found once; its top ten account for roughly 20%. This sequence originates from a human donor with alopecia areata. The specimen was CD8+ T cells sorted from blood, collected at week 0.

CDR3 sequence (DNA): TGTGCCAGCAGTTTAAACAGTTATCAGCCCCAGCATTTT. Translation: CASSLNSYQPQHF. The rearrangement links TRBV27 to TRBJ1-5; D is unclear. The CDR3 length is 13 residues. V was cut by 2 bases and J by 5 bases, with 7 bases left in between. Germline values: CDR1 MNHEY, CDR2 SMNVEV (reference sequence).